These 6 T cell receptor beta chains share one sample of origin, sequenced in a study of blood T cell repertoires in COVID-19. Data came from immunoSEQ multiplex PCR; TCRdb stores just in-frame clones and leaves some out. The sample records around 200,000 clones, about nine tenths being singletons. Sequenced material: peripheral blood. Receptors were obtained from a man aged 35-49 years with acute or convalescent COVID-19.

The chain joins TRBV10-3 to TRBJ1-2; the D gene is possibly TRBD1 (6 bases). This CDR3 spans 13 amino acids. V lost 5 bases to trimming and J lost 4 bases, with 11 bases between them. Germline assignment: CDR1 ENHRY and CDR2 SYGVKD. Here the CDR3 reads CAISLGQSYGYTF. The CDR3 DNA follows: TGTGCCATCAGTCTCGGACAGTCCTATGGCTACACCTTC.

The chain has TRBV11-2 and TRBJ2-6; TRBD1 might be the D (7 bases). CDR1 is SGHAT and CDR2 is FQNNGV in the germline V gene. V lost 2 bases and J 0 bases, leaving 14 bases between the germline ends. There are 18 residues in the CDR3. In DNA, the CDR3 is TGTGCCAGCAGCTTAAAGGCAGGGGGGCCCTCTGGGGCCAACGTCCTGACTTTC. It translates to CASSLKAGGPSGANVLTF.

This rearrangement joins TRBV7-2 to TRBJ2-7; TRBD2 matches at 14 bases. J was trimmed by 0 bases and V by 3 bases; bases with no gene match: 7. CDR1 and CDR2 (germline): SGHTA, FQGNSA. CDR3 length: 18 amino acids. The CDR3 loop is CASSFGLAGGRYSYEQYF. For the CDR3, the DNA is TGTGCCAGCAGCTTTGGACTAGCGGGGGGCCGCTACTCCTACGAGCAGTACTTC.

This rearrangement joins TRBV19 to TRBJ1-4; possible D gene TRBD1, 5 bases. Deletions cut 3 bases from V and 7 bases from J, with 15 bases between. Germline V CDR1 and CDR2: LNHDA, SQIVND (reference sequence). The CDR3 runs to 15 residues. CDR3 loop: CASSITQGPAEKLFF. The CDR3 DNA reads TGTGCCAGTAGTATCACCCAGGGCCCAGCTGAAAAACTGTTTTTT.

The chain links TRBV30 to TRBJ2-5; 8 nucleotides agree with TRBD2. V was clipped by 2 bases and J by 6 bases; unmatched bases: 5. Germline CDR1 reads GTSNPN; CDR2 reads SVGIG (reference sequence). The CDR3 has 13 residues. The chain's CDR3 is CAWSSGGSQTQYF. CDR3 sequence (DNA): TGTGCCTGGAGTAGCGGGGGCTCGCAGACCCAGTACTTC.

V usage is TRBV5-1 and J usage is TRBJ2-1; 9 nucleotides line up with TRBD1. Germline V CDR1 and CDR2: SGHRS, YFSETQ. This CDR3 region has 15 residues. The J segment lost 7 bases and the V segment lost 3 bases, leaving 8 bases of the junction unmatched. CDR3: CASSSGTGSPNEQFF. Here the CDR3 DNA reads TGCGCCAGCAGCTCCGGGACAGGGTCCCCTAATGAGCAGTTCTTC.